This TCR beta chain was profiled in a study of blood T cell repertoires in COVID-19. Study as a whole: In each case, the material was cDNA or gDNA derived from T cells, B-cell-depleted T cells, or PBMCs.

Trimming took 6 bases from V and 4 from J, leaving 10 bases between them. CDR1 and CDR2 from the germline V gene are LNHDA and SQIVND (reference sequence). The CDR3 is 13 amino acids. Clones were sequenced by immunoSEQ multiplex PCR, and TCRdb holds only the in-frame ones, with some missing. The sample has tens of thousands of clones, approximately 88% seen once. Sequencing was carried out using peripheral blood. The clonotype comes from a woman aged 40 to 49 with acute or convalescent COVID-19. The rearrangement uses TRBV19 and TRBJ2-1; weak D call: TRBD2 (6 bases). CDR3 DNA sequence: TGTGCCAGTAGAAGGACTATGTACAATGAGCAGTTCTTC. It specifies CASRRTMYNEQFF.